The entry that follows covers one T cell receptor (beta chain) sequence. Data came from immunoSEQ multiplex PCR; TCRdb stores just in-frame clones and leaves some out. This sample yields about 150,000 clones, of which 84% are seen a single time; around 2.1% belongs to the top ten. This sample stems from a study of blood T cell repertoires in COVID-19. The CDR3 is 14 residues long. Germline lookup yields CDR1 MNHNS and CDR2 SASEGT. The J segment lost 2 bases and the V segment lost 3 bases, leaving 2 bases of the junction unmatched. The V call is TRBV6-1, the J call TRBJ2-3, with TRBD2 matching over 7 bases. Sequencing used peripheral blood. The sequence was collected from a man in his sixties or seventies with acute or convalescent COVID-19. The CDR3 sequence is CASSDGGFTDTQYF. The CDR3 DNA reads TGTGCCAGCAGTGACGGGGGGTTCACAGATACGCAGTATTTT.